The rows below give T cell receptor beta chains drawn from one sample of a study of T cells in Graves' hyperthyroidism and ophthalmopathy. TCRdb recomputed calls from the multiplex PCR reads with MiXCR, one row per CDR3 protein. This table holds around 400,000 distinct CDR3 sequences, roughly 13% found once. Material for sequencing was blood. These receptors were taken from a woman aged 18-30 years with Graves' hyperthyroidism. Both conserved end residues are part of each CDR3. A D gene is named only where the DNA matches it firmly. Not all rows give a size; the values are once, few, many and, for expanded clones, a class.

TRBV12-3/TRBV12-4	TRBJ1-2	many	TRBD1	CASSPQGARGYTF	TGTGCCAGCAGTCCACAGGGGGCGCGTGGCTACACCTTC
TRBV28	TRBJ2-7	many	.	CASSTPPGTSYEQYF	TGTGCCAGCAGTACGCCCCCCGGGACCTCCTACGAGCAGTACTTC
TRBV3-2	TRBJ2-7	many	.	CASSLPSGEEQYF	TGTGCCAGCAGCCTTCCTTCGGGGGAAGAGCAGTACTTC
TRBV5-5	TRBJ1-2	many	.	CASSLVGSNYGYTF	TGTGCCAGCAGCTTGGTGGGGTCTAACTATGGCTACACCTTC
TRBV27	TRBJ1-1	many	.	CASSSSPMGLSYTEAFF	TGTGCCAGCAGTTCAAGTCCTATGGGACTTTCGTACACTGAAGCTTTCTTT
TRBV18	TRBJ1-1	many	TRBD1	CASSEAGTGATEAFF	TGTGCCAGCTCAGAGGCCGGGACAGGGGCCACTGAAGCTTTCTTT
TRBV5-4	TRBJ2-1	few	.	CASSLQLTPWEQFF	TGTGCCAGCAGCTTGCAGCTCACCCCCTGGGAGCAGTTCTTC
TRBV12-3/TRBV12-4	TRBJ2-5	many	.	CASSPIANQETQYF	TGTGCCAGCAGCCCAATAGCGAACCAAGAGACCCAGTACTTC
TRBV29-1	TRBJ2-3	many	.	CSVEVRDTQYF	TGCAGCGTTGAAGTCCGGGATACGCAGTATTTT
TRBV14	TRBJ2-7	many	.	CASSRGSPYEQYF	TGTGCCAGCAGCCGTGGCAGCCCCTACGAGCAGTACTTC
TRBV20-1	TRBJ2-7	many	.	CSALDRPSYEQYF	TGCAGTGCTCTAGACAGGCCTTCCTACGAGCAGTACTTC
TRBV3-1	TRBJ2-1	many	TRBD1	CASSSWDSITYNEQFF	TGTGCCAGCAGCTCATGGGACAGCATAACCTACAATGAGCAGTTCTTC
TRBV3-1	TRBJ2-7	many	TRBD1	CASSPGMTGAYEQYF	TGTGCCAGCAGCCCAGGGATGACAGGGGCCTACGAGCAGTACTTC
TRBV12-3/TRBV12-4	TRBJ2-7	many	.	CASSFGGPREQYF	TGTGCCAGCAGTTTTGGGGGGCCAAGGGAGCAGTACTTC
TRBV10-3	TRBJ2-5	many	.	CAISDQGETQYF	TGTGCCATCAGTGACCAGGGAGAGACCCAGTACTTC
TRBV7-3	TRBJ2-7	many	TRBD2	CASSLVGLAGGPYEQYF	TGTGCCAGCAGCTTAGTAGGACTAGCGGGAGGGCCATACGAGCAGTACTTC
TRBV7-9	TRBJ1-6	.	.	CAGSFWDRGPLHF	TGTGCCGGCAGCTTTTGGGACCGGGGGCCCCTCCACTTT
TRBV7-6	TRBJ2-2	few	.	CASSPPPGLHGGGTGELFF	TGTGCCAGCAGCCCCCCTCCAGGGCTTCACGGAGGGGGCACCGGGGAGCTGTTTTTT
TRBV4-3	TRBJ1-1	.	.	CASSHGIRTTEAFF	TGCGCCAGCAGCCATGGTATCCGAACTACTGAAGCTTTCTTT
TRBV9	TRBJ2-7	many	.	CASSENSNYEQYF	TGTGCCAGCAGCGAAAACTCCAACTACGAGCAGTACTTC
TRBV28	TRBJ1-4	.	TRBD1	CASSFLGTGDNGKLFF	TGTGCCAGCAGTTTTTTGGGGACAGGGGATAATGGAAAACTGTTTTTT
TRBV28	TRBJ2-1	many	TRBD2	CASSILAGEQFF	TGTGCCAGCAGTATACTAGCGGGGGAGCAGTTCTTC
TRBV28	TRBJ1-1	many	.	CASCQGSTEAFF	TGTGCCAGCTGCCAGGGAAGCACTGAAGCTTTCTTT
TRBV29-1	TRBJ2-1	.	TRBD2	CSVEDRIAGAYNEQFF	TGCAGCGTTGAAGATAGGATAGCGGGGGCGTACAATGAGCAGTTCTTC
TRBV20-1	TRBJ2-2	many	.	CSARDRGLYTGELFF	TGCAGTGCTAGAGATCGGGGCCTATACACCGGGGAGCTGTTTTTT
TRBV9	TRBJ2-2	many	.	CASSVSKAGGAGELFF	TGTGCCAGCAGCGTTAGTAAAGCGGGCGGGGCCGGGGAGCTGTTTTTT
TRBV2	TRBJ2-2	many	.	CASSDRTTGELFF	TGTGCCAGCAGTGATAGGACTACCGGGGAGCTGTTTTTT
TRBV28	TRBJ2-3	many	TRBD1	CASSAPGTGTDTQYF	TGTGCCAGCAGTGCGCCCGGGACAGGCACAGATACGCAGTATTTT
TRBV5-1	TRBJ2-2	.	.	CASSLTPGKAGELFF	TGCGCCAGCAGCCTCACGCCAGGGAAGGCCGGGGAGCTGTTTTTT
TRBV6-1	TRBJ1-4	many	.	CASSSAFNEKLFF	TGTGCCAGCAGTTCCGCGTTTAATGAAAAACTGTTTTTT
TRBV7-3	TRBJ2-1	.	TRBD2	CASSLKGLAGVNEQFF	TGTGCCAGCAGCTTAAAGGGACTAGCGGGAGTGAATGAGCAGTTCTTC
TRBV6-1	TRBJ1-2	.	TRBD1	CASRLYTYHRGNYGYTF	TGTGCCAGCAGATTATACACTTACCACAGGGGGAACTATGGCTACACCTTC
TRBV20-1	TRBJ1-2	many	TRBD1	CSAHMDRENMGYTF	TGCAGTGCCCACATGGACAGGGAGAATATGGGCTACACCTTC
TRBV6-1	TRBJ2-7	many	TRBD2	CASSELSGRIGGQYF	TGTGCCAGCAGTGAACTTAGCGGGAGGATTGGCGGGCAGTACTTC
TRBV6-2/TRBV6-3	TRBJ2-1	many	TRBD2	CASTSGTSVNEQFF	TGTGCCAGCACCTCCGGGACTAGCGTCAATGAGCAGTTCTTC
TRBV9	TRBJ2-1	many	.	CASSVVGANNEQFF	TGTGCCAGCAGCGTAGTTGGTGCAAACAATGAGCAGTTCTTC
TRBV20-1	TRBJ2-3	many	TRBD2	CSARGGGRAQDTQYF	TGCAGTGCTAGAGGCGGCGGGAGGGCCCAAGATACGCAGTATTTT
TRBV20-1	TRBJ2-7	many	.	CSAGLIPTGPTYEQYF	TGCAGTGCTGGCTTAATTCCGACAGGCCCTACCTACGAGCAGTACTTC
TRBV28	TRBJ2-5	many	TRBD2	CAILGGPETQYF	TGTGCCATCCTGGGAGGGCCGGAGACCCAGTACTTC
TRBV3-1	TRBJ1-5	many	.	CASSQDSRNQPQHF	TGTGCCAGCAGCCAAGATAGTCGCAATCAGCCCCAGCATTTT